Listed below are T cell receptor beta chains from one sample, sequenced in a study of Graves' ophthalmopathy and Graves' hyperthyroidism. TCRdb itself ran the multiplex PCR reads through MiXCR, one entry per CDR3 protein. The sample lists roughly 600,000 distinct CDR3 sequences, approximately 37% occurring once. The sample taken for sequencing was peripheral blood or thyroid tissue (not recorded which). The receptors stem from an adult man with Graves' hyperthyroidism. CDR3s include the opening cysteine and the closing phenylalanine or tryptophan. D genes are given only for firm matches. Size is stated for part of the rows, as once, few or many counts, or as a class when the clone is expanded.

D: TRBD1
J: TRBJ1-6
size: many
V: TRBV29-1
CDR3: CSAKQGPNSPLHF
DNA: TGCAGCGCAAAACAGGGGCCCAATTCACCCCTCCACTTT

D: -
J: TRBJ1-1
size: few
V: TRBV20-1
CDR3: CSARRTLNTEAFF
DNA: TGCAGTGCTAGAAGGACATTGAACACTGAAGCTTTCTTT

D: -
J: TRBJ1-2
size: many
V: TRBV6-5
CDR3: CASSASGTSLPTF
DNA: TGTGCCAGCAGTGCATCCGGGACATCCCTTCCCACCTTC

D: -
J: TRBJ2-7
size: -
V: TRBV20-1
CDR3: CSFGSYEQYF
DNA: TGCAGCTTTGGGTCTTACGAGCAGTACTTC

D: TRBD1
J: TRBJ2-7
size: -
V: TRBV29-1
CDR3: CSAGQGPSYEQYF
DNA: TGCAGCGCTGGACAGGGACCCTCCTACGAGCAGTACTTC

D: -
J: TRBJ1-1
size: once
V: TRBV2
CDR3: CASSKGEGLTAFF
DNA: TGTGCCAGCAGCAAAGGAGAAGGTCTTACGGCTTTCTTT

D: TRBD2
J: TRBJ2-3
size: -
V: TRBV7-2
CDR3: CASSLVATPGTSGSTDTQYF
DNA: TGTGCCAGCAGCTTAGTGGCCACCCCGGGGACTAGCGGGAGCACAGATACGCAGTATTTT

D: -
J: TRBJ1-1
size: few
V: TRBV6-1
CDR3: CASSEVGRGTEAFF
DNA: TGTGCCAGCAGTGAAGTCGGCAGGGGCACTGAAGCTTTCTTT

D: -
J: TRBJ1-1
size: -
V: TRBV5-1
CDR3: CASSKDGGSTEAFF
DNA: TGCGCCAGCAGCAAGGACGGGGGGAGCACTGAAGCTTTCTTT

D: -
J: TRBJ2-7
size: -
V: TRBV20-1
CDR3: CSALGSSYEQYF
DNA: TGCAGTGCTCTAGGATCGTCCTACGAGCAGTACTTC

D: -
J: TRBJ2-2
size: -
V: TRBV19
CDR3: CASKTGELFF
DNA: TGTGCCAGTAAGACAGGGGAGCTGTTTTTT

D: -
J: TRBJ1-4
size: -
V: TRBV11-2
CDR3: CASSWGTDATNEKLFF
DNA: TGTGCCAGCAGCTGGGGGACCGATGCAACTAATGAAAAACTGTTTTTT

D: -
J: TRBJ2-5
size: few
V: TRBV5-4
CDR3: CASSDISHGKQETQYF
DNA: TGTGCCAGCAGCGACATATCACATGGTAAACAAGAGACCCAGTACTTC

D: -
J: TRBJ2-1
size: few
V: TRBV7-9
CDR3: CASSLYPEQFF
DNA: TGTGCCAGCAGCTTATACCCCGAGCAGTTCTTC

D: -
J: TRBJ1-2
size: many
V: TRBV12-3/TRBV12-4
CDR3: CASSFGGDGYTF
DNA: TGTGCCAGCAGTTTTGGAGGGGATGGCTACACCTTC

D: TRBD1
J: TRBJ1-2
size: -
V: TRBV15
CDR3: CATSGGTGGAYGYTF
DNA: TGTGCCACCAGCGGAGGGACAGGGGGCGCGTATGGCTACACCTTC

D: -
J: TRBJ2-5
size: -
V: TRBV12-3/TRBV12-4
CDR3: CASSYRDYQETQYF
DNA: TGTGCCAGCAGTTACAGGGACTATCAAGAGACCCAGTACTTC

D: -
J: TRBJ2-7
size: -
V: TRBV24-1
CDR3: CATSLLGDTYEQYF
DNA: TGTGCCACCAGTTTACTGGGAGATACCTACGAGCAGTACTTC

D: -
J: TRBJ2-5
size: many
V: TRBV9
CDR3: CASSVGEGAWGETQYF
DNA: TGTGCCAGCAGCGTAGGGGAGGGGGCTTGGGGGGAGACCCAGTACTTC

D: -
J: TRBJ2-3
size: -
V: TRBV5-1
CDR3: CASSLFAGSSTDTQYF
DNA: TGCGCCAGCAGCCTTTTTGCGGGATCTAGCACAGATACGCAGTATTTT

D: TRBD1
J: TRBJ1-2
size: once
V: TRBV29-1
CDR3: CSVGNLGTGTDGYTF
DNA: TGCAGCGTTGGAAATTTAGGGACAGGGACGGACGGCTACACCTTC

D: TRBD2
J: TRBJ2-5
size: few
V: TRBV6-1
CDR3: CASSPTTSGIKTQYF
DNA: TGTGCCAGCAGTCCGACGACTAGCGGGATAAAGACCCAGTACTTC

D: -
J: TRBJ2-7
size: few
V: TRBV2
CDR3: CASSELGGQGEQYF
DNA: TGTGCCAGCAGTGAGTTGGGGGGCCAGGGAGAGCAGTACTTC

D: -
J: TRBJ1-1
size: -
V: TRBV4-1
CDR3: CASSPRTASAMNTEAFF
DNA: TGCGCCAGCAGCCCTCGGACAGCGTCGGCTATGAACACTGAAGCTTTCTTT

D: -
J: TRBJ1-2
size: many
V: TRBV2
CDR3: CASRYGYDGYTF
DNA: TGTGCCAGCAGATACGGTTACGATGGCTACACCTTC

D: -
J: TRBJ1-5
size: many
V: TRBV19
CDR3: CATRVANQPQHF
DNA: TGTGCCACCCGGGTAGCAAATCAGCCCCAGCATTTT

D: -
J: TRBJ2-7
size: once
V: TRBV25-1
CDR3: CASSARDQGQLASYEQYF
DNA: TGTGCCAGCAGTGCTAGAGATCAGGGACAACTGGCTTCCTACGAGCAGTACTTC

D: -
J: TRBJ2-5
size: few
V: TRBV28
CDR3: CASSINRWETQYF
DNA: TGTGCCAGCAGTATTAATAGGTGGGAGACCCAGTACTTC

D: -
J: TRBJ2-5
size: once
V: TRBV6-5
CDR3: CASSYSRAGF
DNA: TGTGCCAGCAGTTACTCGAGGGCAGGGTTC

D: -
J: TRBJ2-5
size: few
V: TRBV6-5
CDR3: CASSYSIKYQETQYF
DNA: TGTGCCAGCAGTTACTCGATTAAGTACCAAGAGACCCAGTACTTC

D: TRBD1
J: TRBJ1-2
size: many
V: TRBV7-2
CDR3: CASSAGQGAGYGYTF
DNA: TGTGCCAGCAGCGCCGGACAGGGGGCTGGGTATGGCTACACCTTC

D: -
J: TRBJ2-7
size: few
V: TRBV6-6
CDR3: CASSSGAHEQYF
DNA: TGTGCCAGCAGTTCCGGGGCCCACGAGCAGTACTTC

D: -
J: TRBJ1-4
size: -
V: TRBV29-1
CDR3: CSSGSNEKLFF
DNA: TGCAGCTCCGGGTCGAATGAAAAACTGTTTTTT

D: -
J: TRBJ1-2
size: many
V: TRBV6-6
CDR3: CASSNTGQRVYGYTF
DNA: TGTGCCAGCAGCAATACCGGACAGCGAGTCTATGGCTACACCTTC

D: -
J: TRBJ2-7
size: many
V: TRBV25-1
CDR3: CASSELGQEDGDYFEQYF
DNA: TGTGCCAGCAGTGAATTAGGACAGGAAGATGGGGACTACTTCGAGCAGTACTTC